This section outlines one T cell receptor beta chain sequence together with its context. Its antigen is still unknown. This CDR3 comprises 12 residues. Germline V gives CDR1 SGHNT, CDR2 YYREEE (reference sequence). The V and J ends lost 0 bases and 5 bases respectively, with 6 bases between them. Blood replicates held 0.5 ug DNA, tumor or normal breast about 1.5 ug, two each. TCRdb's table, derived via immunoSEQ multiplex PCR, lists solely in-frame clones and lacks some. The data hold 10,000 to 11,000 clones, with about 81% observed a single time. This entry belongs to a study of early stage breast cancer tumors. Overall study: Most invasive tumors, about 80% of the 16, were ER+/PR+/HER2-. Study-level results: Comparing each tissue with blood distinguished tumor from normal in 14 of 16 patients. Functional markers like CD4, CD8 and FOXP3 were missed in bulk sequencing.

This receptor was obtained from a person aged 70 to 85 with breast cancer. V usage is TRBV5-4 and J usage is TRBJ2-7; tentatively, D is TRBD2 (5 bases). Sequenced material: breast tumor tissue. CDR3 bases: TGTGCCAGCAGCTTGGTCGGGGACGAGCAGTACTTC. This codes for CASSLVGDEQYF. Complete variable domain (other parts from reference TRBV5-4 and TRBJ2-7): ETGVTQSPTHLIKTRGQQVTLRCSSQSGHNTVSWYQQALGQGPQFIFQYYREEENGRGNFPPRFSGLQFPNYSSELNVNALELDDSALYLCASSLVGDEQYFGPGTRLTVT.